This T cell receptor (beta chain) was captured in a study of T cell repertoires in cytomegalovirus infection. Study-level background: Recently identified HLA-C-restricted CMV epitopes were among the peptides used. It can be stated that public TCR beta signatures indicated CMV infection as well as a matching HLA type.

In the case of this clonotype: Its antigen remains unidentified.

Study-level findings and limits: Summed frequency of shared TCR beta families picked out CMV carriers who also had the relevant HLA. HLA-C-restricted, CMV-specific TCR beta clonotypes were dominant ex vivo.

This CDR3 contains 13 residues. Germline lookup yields CDR1 DFQATT and CDR2 SNEGSKA (reference sequence). V lost 3 bases and J lost 3, with 11 bases in between. From the reads, TCRdb called clonotypes with MiXCR, one entry per CDR3 protein. The sample has roughly 990,000 distinct CDR3 sequences, approximately 33% seen once; the top ten hold roughly 13%. This chain uses TRBV20-1 with TRBJ1-2, with D perhaps TRBD1 (6 bases). The clonotype was recovered from a human donor in good health (CMV status not recorded). Some clones in this sample may be carry-over from other donors' samples. This sample comprised cultured CD8+ T cells from PBMCs, obtained from culture after CMV antigen stimulation. This CDR3 reads CSASGTSDYGYTF. CDR3 nucleotide sequence: TGCAGTGCTAGCGGGACATCGGACTATGGCTACACCTTC.